Listed below are T cell receptor beta chains from one sample, sequenced in a study of blood T cell repertoires in COVID-19. Sequenced by immunoSEQ multiplex PCR; TCRdb stores in-frame clones only, minus some. The data contain roughly 190,000 clones, 70% to 85% of them singletons. The sequencing input was peripheral blood. These receptors were collected from a woman aged 50 to 65 with acute or convalescent COVID-19. Both conserved end residues are part of each CDR3. The order of the fields is CDR3 DNA, CDR3 protein, clone size, CDR3 length, D gene, J gene, V gene. The D gene is left open where the match is weak. A row's size may be missing; if present it is once, few, many or a size class.

TGTGCCAGCAGTGGGGACAGGCCATACGAGCAGTACTTC	CASSGDRPYEQYF	-	13	TRBD1	TRBJ2-7	TRBV2
TGTGCCAGCAGTGCACCGACAGGCGTCAGGGACACTGAAGCTTTCTTT	CASSAPTGVRDTEAFF	-	16	-	TRBJ1-1	TRBV25-1
TGTGCCAGCAGTAGCAACGGACAGGGGAGCTCTGGAAACACCATATATTTT	CASSSNGQGSSGNTIYF	few	17	TRBD1	TRBJ1-3	TRBV6-2/TRBV6-3
TGTGCCACCCAGGGGGTGACAGCCGATCTCAAGCAGTACTTC	CATQGVTADLKQYF	many	14	TRBD1	TRBJ2-7	TRBV6-5
TGTGCCAGCAGTCGCGGACAGGAGGTAGCTGAAGCTTTCTTT	CASSRGQEVAEAFF	once	14	TRBD1	TRBJ1-1	TRBV2
TGTGCCACTATCTCCATCAAGGGACTAGCGGGATGGTCCTACAATGAGCAGTTCTTC	CATISIKGLAGWSYNEQFF	-	19	TRBD2	TRBJ2-1	TRBV6-4
TGTGCCAGCAGCTACCAGGGCCTTCGAGGCTACACCTTC	CASSYQGLRGYTF	-	13	-	TRBJ1-2	TRBV6-5
TGCGCCAGCAGCGCGAGGACAGGGGTCTTCAATCAGCCCCAGCATTTT	CASSARTGVFNQPQHF	-	16	TRBD1	TRBJ1-5	TRBV10-2
TGTGCCAGCAGCCCAGATTGGGGACAGTCCCCGTCGAGTCAGCCCCAGCATTTT	CASSPDWGQSPSSQPQHF	few	18	TRBD1	TRBJ1-5	TRBV7-8
TGTGCCAGCAGCGAGGGCACAACTAATGAAAAACTGTTTTTT	CASSEGTTNEKLFF	-	14	-	TRBJ1-4	TRBV28
TGTGCCAGTTCTGGACTCTTCGGGGGAGATACGCAGTATTTT	CASSGLFGGDTQYF	-	14	-	TRBJ2-3	TRBV25-1
TGTGCCAGCAGTTCCCGTATCGGGTTGGACACTGAAGCTTTCTTT	CASSSRIGLDTEAFF	once	15	-	TRBJ1-1	TRBV6-6
TGTGCCAGCTCATCAAGGGGAGCGGGAGTATCCGGGGAGCTGTTTTTT	CASSSRGAGVSGELFF	-	16	TRBD2	TRBJ2-2	TRBV7-7
TGTGCCAGCAAACTAGCGGGGTTCACAGATACGCAGTATTTT	CASKLAGFTDTQYF	few	14	TRBD2	TRBJ2-3	TRBV3-1/TRBV3-2
TGTGCCAGCAGTTACGGACGAGGGACAGGTGCCGAGCAGTACTTC	CASSYGRGTGAEQYF	-	15	TRBD1	TRBJ2-7	TRBV6-5
TGTGCCAGCAGTCGGGAAGCGGGGGGCTACAATGAGCAGTTCTTC	CASSREAGGYNEQFF	-	15	TRBD2	TRBJ2-1	TRBV6-5
TGTGCCAGTAGTGAACAGGAGACTAACTATGGCTACACCTTC	CASSEQETNYGYTF	-	14	-	TRBJ1-2	TRBV19
TGTGCCAGCAGCACCCGGGGGGGCAATGAAAAACTGTTTTTT	CASSTRGGNEKLFF	-	14	-	TRBJ1-4	TRBV3-1/TRBV3-2
TGTGCCAGCAGTACCTCGACAGGGATAGGACAGCCCCAGCATTTT	CASSTSTGIGQPQHF	-	15	TRBD1	TRBJ1-5	TRBV6-2/TRBV6-3
TGTGCCAGCTCAGCCTCAGGGGGATCACGCAAAAACATTCAGTACTTC	CASSASGGSRKNIQYF	-	16	TRBD1	TRBJ2-4	TRBV18
TGTGCCAGCAGTTACTCGCCGGGGATCTACGAGCAGTACTTC	CASSYSPGIYEQYF	few	14	-	TRBJ2-7	TRBV6-5
TGTGCCAGCGGCGACTACGCGGGTCTGAGGCACGGCTACACCTTC	CASGDYAGLRHGYTF	-	15	-	TRBJ1-2	TRBV7-2
TGTGCCAGCAGTGAAGTTGGGACAGCTAATGAAAAACTGTTTTTT	CASSEVGTANEKLFF	once	15	TRBD1	TRBJ1-4	TRBV2
TGCGCCAGCAGCCAAGGACAGGGACCACTCTCTGGAAACACCATATATTTT	CASSQGQGPLSGNTIYF	-	17	TRBD1	TRBJ1-3	TRBV4-3
TGTGCCAGCATCCCCAGGACTAGTGGTCTAAATACGCAGTATTTT	CASIPRTSGLNTQYF	-	15	TRBD2	TRBJ2-3	TRBV2
TGTGCCAGCAGCATGACAGGGGGCAGCGACGAGCAGTACTTC	CASSMTGGSDEQYF	-	14	TRBD1	TRBJ2-7	TRBV5-6
TGTGCCAGCAGTCGAGGATCAGGGGGCTTTAACACCGGGGAGCTGTTTTTT	CASSRGSGGFNTGELFF	-	17	TRBD1	TRBJ2-2	TRBV6-6
TGTGCCAGCAGCTTGCTAAGCGGGACACCCGATGAAAAACTGTTTTTT	CASSLLSGTPDEKLFF	-	16	-	TRBJ1-4	TRBV7-8
TGTGCCAGCAGTTTCAACAGGGATCTAGCCAAAAACATTCAGTACTTC	CASSFNRDLAKNIQYF	-	16	-	TRBJ2-4	TRBV6-5
TGTGCCAGCAGTCCGCAGGGGATGAATGAAGCTTTCTTT	CASSPQGMNEAFF	-	13	-	TRBJ1-1	TRBV6-6
TGTGCCAGCAGTTACTCGGTGGGACAGGTAGACGAGCAGTACTTC	CASSYSVGQVDEQYF	-	15	TRBD1	TRBJ2-7	TRBV6-2/TRBV6-3
TGTGCCAGCAGACAACGAGGGTTCGAGCAGTACTTC	CASRQRGFEQYF	-	12	-	TRBJ2-7	TRBV13
TGTGCCAGCAGCAGGACTAGCGGGGGAAACATTCAGTACTTC	CASSRTSGGNIQYF	-	14	TRBD2	TRBJ2-4	TRBV6-4
TGTGCCAGCAGCCAGTTACAGGGGTATGGTTCACCCCTCCACTTT	CASSQLQGYGSPLHF	-	15	TRBD1	TRBJ1-6	TRBV14
TGTGCCAGCAGCTCGCCTATGGGGACAGGGGCCCCCGAATACAATGAGCAGTTCTTC	CASSSPMGTGAPEYNEQFF	-	19	TRBD1	TRBJ2-1	TRBV9
TGTGCCACTGAGGATCACAACTATGGCTACACCTTC	CATEDHNYGYTF	-	12	-	TRBJ1-2	TRBV24-1
TGTGCCAGCAGTTACCCGACAGGAGAGCAGTACTTC	CASSYPTGEQYF	-	12	-	TRBJ2-7	TRBV6-5